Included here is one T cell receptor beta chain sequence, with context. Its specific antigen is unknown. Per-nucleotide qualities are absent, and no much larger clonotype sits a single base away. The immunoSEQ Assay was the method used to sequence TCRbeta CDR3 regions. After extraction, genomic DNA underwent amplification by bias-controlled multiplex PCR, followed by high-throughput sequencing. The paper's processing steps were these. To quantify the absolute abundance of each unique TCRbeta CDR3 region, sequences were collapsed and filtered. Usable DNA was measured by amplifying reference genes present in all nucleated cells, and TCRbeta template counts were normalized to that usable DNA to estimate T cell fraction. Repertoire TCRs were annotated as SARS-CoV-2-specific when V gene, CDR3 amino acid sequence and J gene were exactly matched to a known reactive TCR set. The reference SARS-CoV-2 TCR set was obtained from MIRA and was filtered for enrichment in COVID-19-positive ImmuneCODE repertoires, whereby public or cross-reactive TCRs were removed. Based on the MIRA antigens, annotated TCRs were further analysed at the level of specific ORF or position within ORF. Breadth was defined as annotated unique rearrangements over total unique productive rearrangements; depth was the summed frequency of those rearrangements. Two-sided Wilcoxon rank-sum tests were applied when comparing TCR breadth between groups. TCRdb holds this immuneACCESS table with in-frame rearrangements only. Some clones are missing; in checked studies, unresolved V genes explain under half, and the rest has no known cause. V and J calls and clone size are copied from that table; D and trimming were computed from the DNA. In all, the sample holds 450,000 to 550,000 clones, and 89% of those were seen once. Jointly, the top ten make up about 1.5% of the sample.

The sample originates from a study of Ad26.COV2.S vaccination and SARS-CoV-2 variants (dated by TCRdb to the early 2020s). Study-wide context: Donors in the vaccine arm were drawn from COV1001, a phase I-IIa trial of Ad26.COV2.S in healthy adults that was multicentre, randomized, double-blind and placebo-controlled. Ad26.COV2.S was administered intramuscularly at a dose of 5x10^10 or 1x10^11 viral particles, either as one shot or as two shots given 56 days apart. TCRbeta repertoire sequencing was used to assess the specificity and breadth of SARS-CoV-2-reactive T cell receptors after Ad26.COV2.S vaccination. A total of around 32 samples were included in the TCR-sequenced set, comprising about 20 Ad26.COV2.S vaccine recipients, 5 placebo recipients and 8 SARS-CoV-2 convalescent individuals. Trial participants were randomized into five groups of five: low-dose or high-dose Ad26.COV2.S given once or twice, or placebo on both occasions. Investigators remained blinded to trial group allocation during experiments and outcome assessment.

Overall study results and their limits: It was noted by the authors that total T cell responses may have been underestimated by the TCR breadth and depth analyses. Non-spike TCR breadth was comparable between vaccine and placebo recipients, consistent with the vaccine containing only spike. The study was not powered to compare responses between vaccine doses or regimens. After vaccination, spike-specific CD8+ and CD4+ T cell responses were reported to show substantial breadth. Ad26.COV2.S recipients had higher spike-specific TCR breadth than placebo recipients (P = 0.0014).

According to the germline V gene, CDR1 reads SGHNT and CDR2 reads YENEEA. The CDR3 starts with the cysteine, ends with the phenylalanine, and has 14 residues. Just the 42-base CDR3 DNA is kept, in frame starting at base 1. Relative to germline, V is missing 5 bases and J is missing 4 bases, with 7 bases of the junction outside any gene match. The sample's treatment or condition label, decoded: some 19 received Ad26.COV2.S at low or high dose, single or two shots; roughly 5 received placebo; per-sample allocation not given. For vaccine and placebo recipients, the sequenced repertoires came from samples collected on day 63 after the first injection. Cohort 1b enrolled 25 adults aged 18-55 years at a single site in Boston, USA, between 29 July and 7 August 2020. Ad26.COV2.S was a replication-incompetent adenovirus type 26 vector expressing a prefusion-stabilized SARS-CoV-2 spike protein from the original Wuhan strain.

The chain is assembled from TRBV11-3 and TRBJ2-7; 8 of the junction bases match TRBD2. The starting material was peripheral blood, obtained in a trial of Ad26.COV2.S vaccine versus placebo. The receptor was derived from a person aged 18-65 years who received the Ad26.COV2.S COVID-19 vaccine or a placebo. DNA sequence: TGTGCCAGCAGCCCGGGGACTAGAAGTTACGAGCAGTACTTC. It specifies CASSPGTRSYEQYF. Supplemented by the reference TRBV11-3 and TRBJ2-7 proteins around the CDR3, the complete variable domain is EAGVVQSPRYKIIEKKQPVAFWCNPISGHNTLYWYLQNLGQGPELLIRYENEEAVDDSQLPKDRFSAERLKGVDSTLKIQPAELGDSAVYLCASSPGTRSYEQYFGPGTRLTVT.